The TCR beta chain described here comes from a study of Graves' ophthalmopathy and Graves' hyperthyroidism. About the research overall: Sampling took place at initial diagnosis, with peripheral blood obtained before any treatment.

This clonotype has at least ten counts. Beta-chain TCR CDR3 regions were amplified from RNA transcripts. Second-round multiplex PCR came after a first-round RT-PCR that employed HTBI primers. TCRdb recomputed calls from the multiplex PCR reads with MiXCR, one row per CDR3 protein. The table lists roughly 400,000 distinct CDR3 sequences, approximately 20% of them singletons. Trimming pared 7 bases from V and 5 bases from J, leaving 14 bases between. This CDR3 spans 13 amino acids. Sequenced sample: peripheral blood. This clonotype originated in a woman between 18 and 29 years old with Graves' ophthalmopathy. V gene TRBV12-3 or TRBV12-4 combines with J gene TRBJ2-5; tentatively, D is TRBD1 (5 bases). CDR3 coding DNA: TGTGCCAGCACAACGTGGGGCCCCGAGACCCAGTACTTC. Protein sequence: CASTTWGPETQYF.